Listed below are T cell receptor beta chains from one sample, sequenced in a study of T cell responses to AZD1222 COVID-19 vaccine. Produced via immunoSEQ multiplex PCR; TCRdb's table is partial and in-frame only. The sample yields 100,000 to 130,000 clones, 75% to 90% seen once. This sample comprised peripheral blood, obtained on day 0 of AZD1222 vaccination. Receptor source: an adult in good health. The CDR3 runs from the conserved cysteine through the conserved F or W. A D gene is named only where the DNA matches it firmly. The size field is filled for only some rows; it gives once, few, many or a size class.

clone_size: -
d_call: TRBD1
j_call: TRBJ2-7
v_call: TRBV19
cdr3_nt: TGTGCCACTGCGAAACAGGGGGGCGCCTACGAGCAGTACTTC
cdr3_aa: CATAKQGGAYEQYF

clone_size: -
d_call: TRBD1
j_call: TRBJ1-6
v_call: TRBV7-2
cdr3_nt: TGTGCCAGCAGCTTAGGGGACAGGTATTCACCCCTCCACTTT
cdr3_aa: CASSLGDRYSPLHF

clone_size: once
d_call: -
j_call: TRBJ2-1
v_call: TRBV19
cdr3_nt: TGTGCCAGTAGTGGAGGACCAGGAGCCAGGGTTTACAATGAGCAGTTCTTC
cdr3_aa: CASSGGPGARVYNEQFF

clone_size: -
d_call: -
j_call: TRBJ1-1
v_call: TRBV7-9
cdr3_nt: TGTGCCAGCAGCCTCGGACAGTTGGAAGCTTTCTTT
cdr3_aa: CASSLGQLEAFF

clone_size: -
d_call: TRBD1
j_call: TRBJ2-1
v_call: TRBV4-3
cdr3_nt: TGCGCCAGCAGCCCCGGGACAGGGTCCTACAATGAGCAGTTCTTC
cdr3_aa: CASSPGTGSYNEQFF

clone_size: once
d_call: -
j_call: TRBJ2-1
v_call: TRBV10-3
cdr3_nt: TGTGCCATCAGTGAGTCGAGGGGTAACAATGAGCAGTTCTTC
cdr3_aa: CAISESRGNNEQFF

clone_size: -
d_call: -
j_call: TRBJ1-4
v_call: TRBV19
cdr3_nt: TGTGCCAGTAGTTACCGGGACGGTGGATATGAAAAACTGTTTTTT
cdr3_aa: CASSYRDGGYEKLFF

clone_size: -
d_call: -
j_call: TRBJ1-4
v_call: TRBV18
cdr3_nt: TGTGCCAGCTCGCTGGGGGAGTCCCATAATGAAAAACTGTTTTTT
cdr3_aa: CASSLGESHNEKLFF

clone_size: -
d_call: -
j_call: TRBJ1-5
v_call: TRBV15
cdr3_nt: TGTGCCACCAGCAGAGATGGCAGTTCAAATCAGCCCCAGCATTTT
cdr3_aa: CATSRDGSSNQPQHF

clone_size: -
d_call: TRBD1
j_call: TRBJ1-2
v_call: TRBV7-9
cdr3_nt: TGTGCCAGCAGCCTACAGGGGGCGGAGGGCTACACCTTC
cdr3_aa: CASSLQGAEGYTF

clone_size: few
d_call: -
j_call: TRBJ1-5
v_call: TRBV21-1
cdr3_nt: TGTGCCAGCAGCCTCAGGGTATGGCAGCCCCAGCATTTT
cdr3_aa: CASSLRVWQPQHF

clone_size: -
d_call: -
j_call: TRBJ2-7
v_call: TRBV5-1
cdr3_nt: TGCGCCAGCAGCTCCTATTCAGGACGAGCCTCCTACGAGCAGTACTTC
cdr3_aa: CASSSYSGRASYEQYF

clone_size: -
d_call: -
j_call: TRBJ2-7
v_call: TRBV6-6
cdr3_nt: TGTGCCAGCAGTTACTCGACTTACGAGCAGTACTTC
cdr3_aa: CASSYSTYEQYF

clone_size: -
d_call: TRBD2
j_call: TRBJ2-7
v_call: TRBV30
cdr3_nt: TGTGCCTGGAGTGTAGCGGGGGGCTACGAGCAGTACTTC
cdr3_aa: CAWSVAGGYEQYF

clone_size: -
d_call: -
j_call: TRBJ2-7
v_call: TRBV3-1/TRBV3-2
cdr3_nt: TGTGCCAGCAGCTTCCTTGGTGCCGAGCAGTACTTC
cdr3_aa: CASSFLGAEQYF

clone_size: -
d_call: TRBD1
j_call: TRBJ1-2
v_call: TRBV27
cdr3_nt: TGTGCCAGCAGTTCCGACGGGACAGCCCCCGGCTACACCTTC
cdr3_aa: CASSSDGTAPGYTF

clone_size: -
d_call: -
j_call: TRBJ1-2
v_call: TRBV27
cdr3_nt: TGTGCCAGCAGTCCCCTCGACAGGCACTATGGCTACACCTTC
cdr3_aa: CASSPLDRHYGYTF

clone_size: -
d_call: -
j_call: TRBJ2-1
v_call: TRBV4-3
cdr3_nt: TGCGCCAGCAGCCAAGTCCAGAGGCTTCACAATGAGCAGTTCTTC
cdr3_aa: CASSQVQRLHNEQFF

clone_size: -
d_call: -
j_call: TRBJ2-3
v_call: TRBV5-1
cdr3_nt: TGCGCCAGCAGCCCGGGGTTGCAAAGGGGCACAGATACGCAGTATTTT
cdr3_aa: CASSPGLQRGTDTQYF

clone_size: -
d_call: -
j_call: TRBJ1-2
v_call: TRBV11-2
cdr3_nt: TGTGCCAGCAGCTTAGATTCGGGCGTTAGCTATGGCTACACCTTC
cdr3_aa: CASSLDSGVSYGYTF

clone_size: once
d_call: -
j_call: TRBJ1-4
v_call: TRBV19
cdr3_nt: TGTGCCAGTAGTACCGCGCGAGGGGAACTTGCAACTAATGAAAAACTGTTTTTT
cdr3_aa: CASSTARGELATNEKLFF

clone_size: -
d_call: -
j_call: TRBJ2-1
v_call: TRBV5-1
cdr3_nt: TGCGCCAGCAGCGGCGGCCCTACCTACAATGAGCAGTTCTTC
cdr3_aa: CASSGGPTYNEQFF

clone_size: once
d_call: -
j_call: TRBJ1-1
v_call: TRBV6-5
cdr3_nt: TGTGCCAGCTCAGATTGGGGGCTTCCGAACACTGAAGCTTTCTTT
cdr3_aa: CASSDWGLPNTEAFF

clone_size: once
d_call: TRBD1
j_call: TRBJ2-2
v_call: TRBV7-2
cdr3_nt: TGTGCCAGCAGCCCCATACGGCAGGGGGCGAACACCGGGGAGCTGTTTTTT
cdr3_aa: CASSPIRQGANTGELFF

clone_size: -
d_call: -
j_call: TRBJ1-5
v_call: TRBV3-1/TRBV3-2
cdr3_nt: TGTGCCAGCAGCCAAGATGGAATTGTGGGGGCAAATCAGCCCCAGCATTTT
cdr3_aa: CASSQDGIVGANQPQHF

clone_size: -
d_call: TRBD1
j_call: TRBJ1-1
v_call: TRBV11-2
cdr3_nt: TGTGCCAGCAGCCGAACCGGGACAGGGGGCCTGAACACTGAAGCTTTCTTT
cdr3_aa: CASSRTGTGGLNTEAFF

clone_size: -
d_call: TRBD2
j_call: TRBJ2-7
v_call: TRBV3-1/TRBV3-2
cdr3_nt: TGTGCCAGCAGCCAAGAACTAACTAGCGACTACGAGCAGTACTTC
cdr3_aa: CASSQELTSDYEQYF

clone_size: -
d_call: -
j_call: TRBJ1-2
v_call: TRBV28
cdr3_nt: TGTGCCAGCAGAACACAGGGTTGGGGTTACACCTTC
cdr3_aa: CASRTQGWGYTF

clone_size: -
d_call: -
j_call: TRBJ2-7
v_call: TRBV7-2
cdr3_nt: TGTGCCAGCAGCTTAACGGTTCTGACCTACGAGCAGTACTTC
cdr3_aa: CASSLTVLTYEQYF

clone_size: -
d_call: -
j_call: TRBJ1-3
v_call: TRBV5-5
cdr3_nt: TGTGCCAGCAGCTTGGTGGGGGCGGCTGGAAACACCATATATTTT
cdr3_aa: CASSLVGAAGNTIYF

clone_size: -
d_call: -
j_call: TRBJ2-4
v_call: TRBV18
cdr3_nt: TGTGCCAGCTCACCAGGGGCAATAGCCAAAAACATTCAGTACTTC
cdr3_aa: CASSPGAIAKNIQYF

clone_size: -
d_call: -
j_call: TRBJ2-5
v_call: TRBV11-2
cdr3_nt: TGTGCCAGCAGCTCTGGGGGGACCCAGTACTTC
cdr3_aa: CASSSGGTQYF

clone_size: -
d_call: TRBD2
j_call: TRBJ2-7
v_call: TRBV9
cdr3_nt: TGTGCCAGCAGCCCGAGGACTAGCTCCTACGAGCAGTACTTC
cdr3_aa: CASSPRTSSYEQYF

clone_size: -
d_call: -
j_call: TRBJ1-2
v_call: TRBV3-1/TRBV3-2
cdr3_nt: TGTGCCAGCAGCCAAGATAGTGTGGCAGGGAATGGCTACACCTTC
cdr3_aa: CASSQDSVAGNGYTF

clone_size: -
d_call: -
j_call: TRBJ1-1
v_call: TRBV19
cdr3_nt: TGTGCCAGTAGTACGCAGTCTGAAGCTTTCTTT
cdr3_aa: CASSTQSEAFF

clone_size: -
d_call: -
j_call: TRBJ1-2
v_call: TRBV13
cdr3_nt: TGTGCCAGCAGCTTAGGTCCAGGGCACTATGGCTACACCTTC
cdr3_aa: CASSLGPGHYGYTF

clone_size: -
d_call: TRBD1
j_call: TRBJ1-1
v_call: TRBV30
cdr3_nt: TGTGCCTGGAGTGCCGGGTGGGGACAGCAGAACACTGAAGCTTTCTTT
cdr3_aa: CAWSAGWGQQNTEAFF

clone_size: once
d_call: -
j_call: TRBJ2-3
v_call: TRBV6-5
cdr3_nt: TGTGCCAGCACCGCCTGCCGGGGACCCACAGATACGCAGTATTTT
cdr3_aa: CASTACRGPTDTQYF

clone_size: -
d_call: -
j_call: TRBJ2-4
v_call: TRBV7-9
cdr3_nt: TGTGCCAGCAGCTCAAGCGGGGCCAAAAACATTCAGTACTTC
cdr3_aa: CASSSSGAKNIQYF

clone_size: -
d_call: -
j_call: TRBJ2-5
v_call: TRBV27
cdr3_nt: TGTGCCAGCAGTTCTAGAGGGACAAGGCAAGAGACCCAGTACTTC
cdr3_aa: CASSSRGTRQETQYF

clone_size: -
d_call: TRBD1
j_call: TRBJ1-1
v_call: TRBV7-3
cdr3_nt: TGTGCCAGCAGCTCGAACCGGGACAGTCTAGATGAAGCTTTCTTT
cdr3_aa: CASSSNRDSLDEAFF

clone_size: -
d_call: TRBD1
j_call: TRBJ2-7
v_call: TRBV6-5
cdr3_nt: TGTGCCACCCAAATGGACAGGGCTACCTACGAGCAGTACTTC
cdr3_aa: CATQMDRATYEQYF

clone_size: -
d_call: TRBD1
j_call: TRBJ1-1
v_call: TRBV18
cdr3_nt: TGTGCCAGCTCAAAAGAACAGGGGGTGAACACTGAAGCTTTCTTT
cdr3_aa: CASSKEQGVNTEAFF

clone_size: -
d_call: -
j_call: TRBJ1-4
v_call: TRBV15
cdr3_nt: TGTGCCACCAGCAGAGATGGCTTCTTGGAAAAACTGTTTTTT
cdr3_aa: CATSRDGFLEKLFF

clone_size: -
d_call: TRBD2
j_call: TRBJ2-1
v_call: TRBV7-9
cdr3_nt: TGTGCCAGCAGTGGCGGGAGCTCCTACAATGAGCAGTTCTTC
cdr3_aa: CASSGGSSYNEQFF

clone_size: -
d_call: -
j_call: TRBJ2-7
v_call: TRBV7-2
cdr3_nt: TGTGCCAGCAGCTTAGCAATGCAAGCCTACGAGCAGTACTTC
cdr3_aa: CASSLAMQAYEQYF

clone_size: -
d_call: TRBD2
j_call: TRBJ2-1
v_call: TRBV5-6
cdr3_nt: TGTGCCAGCAGCTTGGTAGGGACTAGCGGGGGAGGCGAGCAGTTCTTC
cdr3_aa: CASSLVGTSGGGEQFF